This paragraph covers one T cell receptor (beta chain) sequence. Its antigen is as yet unknown. The data were taken from a study of beta chain features in type 1 diabetes. General study points: It was possible that PCR favored shorter templates, equally so in patients and controls. In all four CD4+ subsets, TCRB CDR3 length was significantly, moderately reduced in type 1 diabetes.

CDR1 and CDR2 (germline): MGHDK, SYGVNS. CDR3 size: 13 residues. V lost 4 bases and J lost 8, with 13 bases in between. Expressed TCRB transcripts were sequenced, since all the RNA that had been isolated was reverse transcribed. Only in-frame clones appear in the TCRdb table, and some are missing; sequencing was by immunoSEQ multiplex PCR. This sample yields a few hundred thousand clones, of which roughly 16% are seen a single time; 0.085% belongs to the top ten. This TCR came from a man aged 25-45 years with type 1 diabetes. This sequence joins TRBV25-1 and TRBJ2-3; possible D gene TRBD2, 6 bases. The sequenced sample was naive CD4+ T cells from blood. The CDR3 region is CASSAGESGTQYF. The CDR3 coding sequence is TGTGCCAGCAGTGCGGGGGAGTCCGGTACGCAGTATTTT. The full variable domain, rest sourced from reference TRBV25-1 and TRBJ2-3, is EADIYQTPRYLVIGTGKKITLECSQTMGHDKMYWYQQDPGMELHLIHYSYGVNSTEKGDLSSESTVSRIRTEHFPLTLESARPSHTSQYLCASSAGESGTQYFGPGTRLTVL.